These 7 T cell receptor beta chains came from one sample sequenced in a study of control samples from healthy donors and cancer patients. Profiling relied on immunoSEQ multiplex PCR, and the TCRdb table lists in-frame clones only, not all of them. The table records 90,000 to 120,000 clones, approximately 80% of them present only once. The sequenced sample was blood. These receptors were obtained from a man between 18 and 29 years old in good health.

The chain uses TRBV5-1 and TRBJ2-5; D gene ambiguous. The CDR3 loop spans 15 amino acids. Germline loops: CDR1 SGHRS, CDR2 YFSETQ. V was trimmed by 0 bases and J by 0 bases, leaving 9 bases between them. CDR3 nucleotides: TGCGCCAGCAGCTTGGTAGCAAACTACCAAGAGACCCAGTACTTC. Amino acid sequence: CASSLVANYQETQYF.

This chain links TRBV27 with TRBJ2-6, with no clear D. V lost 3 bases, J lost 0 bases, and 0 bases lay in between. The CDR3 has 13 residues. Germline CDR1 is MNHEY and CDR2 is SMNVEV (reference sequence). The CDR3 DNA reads TGTGCCAGCAGTTTCTCTGGGGCCAACGTCCTGACTTTC. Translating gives CASSFSGANVLTF. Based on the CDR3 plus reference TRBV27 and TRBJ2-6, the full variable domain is EAQVTQNPRYLITVTGKKLTVTCSQNMNHEYMSWYRQDPGLGLRQIYYSMNVEVTDKGDVPEGYKVSRKEKRNFPLILESPSPNQTSLYFCASSFSGANVLTFGAGSRLTVL.

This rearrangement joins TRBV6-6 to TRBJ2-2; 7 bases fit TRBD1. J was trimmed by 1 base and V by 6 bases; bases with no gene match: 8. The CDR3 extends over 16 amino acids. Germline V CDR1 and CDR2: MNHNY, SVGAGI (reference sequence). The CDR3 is CASRPDRVGNTGELFF. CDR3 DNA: TGTGCCAGCAGACCCGACAGGGTGGGGAACACCGGGGAGCTGTTTTTT.

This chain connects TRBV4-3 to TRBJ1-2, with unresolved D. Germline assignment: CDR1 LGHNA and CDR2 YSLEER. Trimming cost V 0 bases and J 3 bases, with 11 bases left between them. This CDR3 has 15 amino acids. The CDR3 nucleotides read TGCGCCAGCAGCCAAGATGGCGCCGCTGACTATGGCTACACCTTC. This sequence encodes CASSQDGAADYGYTF.

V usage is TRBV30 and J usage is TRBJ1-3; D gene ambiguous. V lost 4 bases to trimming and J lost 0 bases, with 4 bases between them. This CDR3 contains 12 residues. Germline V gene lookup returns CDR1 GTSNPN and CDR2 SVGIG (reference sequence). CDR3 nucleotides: TGTGCCTGGATAACCTCTGGAAACACCATATATTTT. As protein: CAWITSGNTIYF. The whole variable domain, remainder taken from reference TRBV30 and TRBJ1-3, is SQTIHQWPATLVQPVGSPLSLECTVEGTSNPNLYWYRQAAGRGLQLLFYSVGIGQISSEVPQNLSASRPQDRQFILSSKKLLLSDSGFYLCAWITSGNTIYFGEGSWLTVV.

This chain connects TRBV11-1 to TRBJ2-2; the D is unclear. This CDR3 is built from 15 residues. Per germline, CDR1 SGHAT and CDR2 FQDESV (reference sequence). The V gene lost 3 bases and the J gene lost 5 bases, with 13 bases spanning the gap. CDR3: CASSLWTSSTGELFF. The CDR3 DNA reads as TGTGCCAGCAGCTTGTGGACGTCTTCTACCGGGGAGCTGTTTTTT.

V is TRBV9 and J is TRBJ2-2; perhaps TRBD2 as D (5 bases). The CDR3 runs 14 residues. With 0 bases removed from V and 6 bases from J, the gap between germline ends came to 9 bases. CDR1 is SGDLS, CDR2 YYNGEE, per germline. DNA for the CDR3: TGTGCCAGCAGCGTAGCGGGGAGCGCCGGGGAGCTGTTTTTT. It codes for CASSVAGSAGELFF.